These 10 T cell receptor beta chains were sequenced from one sample in a study of a mutant IDH1 vaccine in newly diagnosed glioma. TCRdb's copy holds only in-frame clones and misses some; the assay was immunoSEQ multiplex PCR. The sample has 65,000 or so clones; 80% to 90% are singletons. Antigen specificity for these receptors is unknown. Documented time point: week 23, last vaccination. Every single dose of the vaccine, 300 ug of mutant IDH1 20-mer peptide, came with topical imiquimod. The material was PBMCs, obtained from a glioma patient whose treatment included an IDH1 peptide vaccine. These receptors were taken from a man aged 25-40 years with glioma.

This clone was seen more than once but under ten times. The chain has TRBV5-5 and TRBJ2-3; D might be TRBD1 (5 bases). Germline V gene sequence: CDR1 SGHKS, CDR2 YYEKEE (reference sequence). The length of the CDR3 is 16 residues. Trimming removed 3 bases from V and 2 bases from J, with 16 bases in between. The chain's CDR3 is CASSYRPTASTDTQYF. DNA of the CDR3: TGTGCCAGCAGCTACAGACCGACAGCATCCACAGATACGCAGTATTTT. The full variable domain, its missing parts supplied by reference TRBV5-5 and TRBJ2-3, is DAGVTQSPTHLIKTRGQQVTLRCSPISGHKSVSWYQQVLGQGPQFIFQYYEKEERGRGNFPDRFSARQFPNYSSELNVNALLLGDSALYLCASSYRPTASTDTQYFGPGTRLTVL.

The chain is built from TRBV4-2 and TRBJ2-1, with D possibly TRBD2 on 6 matching bases. The CDR3 is 15 amino acids. V shed 0 bases and J shed 5 bases, with 11 bases lying between them. Looked up from germline, CDR1 is LGHNA and CDR2 is YNFKEQ. The CDR3 loop is CASSQDLGLNNEQFF. For the CDR3, the DNA is TGTGCCAGCAGCCAAGACCTGGGACTTAACAATGAGCAGTTCTTC.

This clone has just one count. J is TRBJ2-2 and V is TRBV6-1; D may be TRBD1 (6 bases). This CDR3 has 15 amino acids. Between the trimmed V and J ends, which lost 6 bases and 3 bases, there was a span of 14 bases. Germline V lookup: CDR1 MNHNS, CDR2 SASEGT. The CDR3 loop is CASRLDSRDTGELFF. The CDR3 nucleotides read TGTGCCAGCAGATTGGACAGCCGAGACACCGGGGAGCTGTTTTTT.

This sequence joins TRBV19 and TRBJ2-2; 8 bases align to TRBD2. This CDR3 has 16 amino acids. After removal of 4 bases from V and 4 bases from J, the junction contained 8 bases not matched to a gene. CDR1 is LNHDA, CDR2 SQIVND, per germline (reference sequence). The CDR3 nucleotides are TGTGCCAGTAGTAGGGGCGGGGGGCCACCCACCGGGGAGCTGTTTTTT. Translated, it gives CASSRGGGPPTGELFF.

This clone was counted a few times. V is TRBV4-2 and J is TRBJ1-1, with D hard to call. The CDR3 contains 13 residues. CDR1 LGHNA and CDR2 YNFKEQ come from the germline V gene. Deletions cut 2 bases from V and 7 bases from J, with 11 bases between. The CDR3 nucleotides read TGTGCCAGCAGCCAACAGTACGAGAGTGAAGCTTTCTTT. It encodes CASSQQYESEAFF.

The count of this clone is one. J is TRBJ1-6 and V is TRBV15; 7 bases fit TRBD1. The CDR3 runs 18 residues. Per germline, CDR1 LNHNV and CDR2 YYDKDF (reference sequence). Losses at the gene ends were 5 bases for V and 3 bases for J; bases not matched to a gene: 13. The CDR3 loop is CATSSLTEGAGYNSPLHF. The CDR3, as DNA: TGTGCCACCAGCTCCTTAACGGAGGGGGCAGGCTATAATTCACCCCTCCACTTT. Full variable domain (remainder filled in from reference TRBV15 and TRBJ1-6): DAMVIQNPRYQVTQFGKPVTLSCSQTLNHNVMYWYQQKSSQAPKLLFHYYDKDFNNEADTPDNFQSRRPNTSFCFLDIRSPGLGDTAMYLCATSSLTEGAGYNSPLHFGNGTRLTVT.

CDR3 coding DNA: TGTGCCTGGGGCTTACAGGGGGCAGGTCGCCAAGAGACCCAGTACTTC. Its translation: CAWGLQGAGRQETQYF. The chain uses TRBV30 and TRBJ2-5, with 9 positions matching TRBD1. J lost 1 base, V lost 5 bases, and 11 bases had no gene match. Germline V CDR1 and CDR2: GTSNPN, SVGIG (reference sequence). The CDR3 loop spans 16 amino acids.

The gene calls are TRBV11-2 and TRBJ1-1; the match to TRBD1 covers 8 bases. J was trimmed by 5 bases and V by 6 bases; bases with no gene match: 17. The CDR3 loop spans 17 amino acids. CDR1 is SGHAT, CDR2 FQNNGV, per germline. DNA of the CDR3: TGTGCCAGCAGAATCTTCCGGGCAGGGGGCGAGGTGACTGAAGCTTTCTTT. Protein product: CASRIFRAGGEVTEAFF.

The CDR3 reads CASSVGTDHQPQHF. CDR3 coding DNA: TGTGCCAGCAGCGTAGGGACAGATCATCAGCCCCAGCATTTT. The J gene is TRBJ1-5, the V gene TRBV9, with D possibly TRBD1 on 6 matching bases. CDR3 length: 14 amino acids. V lost 0 bases, J lost 5 bases, and 9 bases lay in between. Looked up from germline, CDR1 is SGDLS and CDR2 is YYNGEE.

V is TRBV19 and J is TRBJ1-1; possibly TRBD1 for D (5 bases). CDR1 and CDR2 from the germline V gene are LNHDA and SQIVND (reference sequence). V was pared by 7 bases and J by 1 base, with 10 bases between. CDR3 size: 13 residues. The CDR3 nucleotides read TGTGCCAGTACACATCAGGGGAACACTGAAGCTTTCTTT. Translated, it gives CASTHQGNTEAFF.